This passage covers 10 T cell receptor beta chains from one sample sequenced in a study of shared clonotypes between healthy human individuals. Assay used: immunoSEQ multiplex PCR; TCRdb lists only in-frame clones, some missing. The sample consists of some 1,400,000 clones, roughly 96% of them appearing once. Sequenced material: naive CD4+ T cells sorted from blood. Subset given: CD45RA+ positively selected. These receptor sequences come from a man aged 30 to 39 in good health.

CDR3 nucleotides: TGTGCCAGCCGCCGGCAGGGGTCCAACGAGCAGTACTTC. Amino acid sequence: CASRRQGSNEQYF. The J gene is TRBJ2-7, the V gene TRBV28, with D tentatively TRBD1 (6 bases). Between the trimmed V and J ends, which lost 8 bases and 5 bases, there was a span of 16 bases. The CDR3 spans 13 residues. Germline V gene data show CDR1 as MDHEN and CDR2 as SYDVKM.

This chain uses TRBV6-1 with TRBJ2-1, with D hard to call. The CDR3 has 11 residues. Germline assignment: CDR1 MNHNS and CDR2 SASEGT. Here the CDR3 DNA reads TGTGTCATAGCCTTGTGGCATGAGCAGTTCTTC. Protein: CVIALWHEQFF.

The chain couples TRBV7-8 to TRBJ2-3; 11 nucleotides line up with TRBD1. The V segment lost 2 bases and the J segment 0 bases; nucleotides outside the gene matches: 4. Germline loops: CDR1 SGHVS, CDR2 FQNEAQ. There are 17 residues in the CDR3. CDR3 nucleotide sequence: TGTGCCAGCAGCTTACGGACAGGGGGCTTGAGCACAGATACGCAGTATTTT. It yields the protein CASSLRTGGLSTDTQYF.

The rearrangement uses TRBV19 and TRBJ2-1; unclear D gene. This CDR3 is built from 15 residues. Germline CDR1 LNHDA, CDR2 SQIVND (reference sequence). V gave up 5 bases and J gave up 1 base, with 12 bases separating them. The CDR3 nucleotides are TGTGCCAGTAGTGAAAAATCTCCGTCCTACAATGAGCAGTTCTTC. Residues: CASSEKSPSYNEQFF.

This clone was seen only once. This chain connects TRBV9 to TRBJ2-5; D is possibly TRBD1 (6 bases). Per the germline V gene, CDR1 is SGDLS and CDR2 is YYNGEE. With 6 bases removed from V and 3 bases from J, the gap between germline ends came to 18 bases. The CDR3 is 15 amino acids. This CDR3 reads CASTQGGWGEETQYF. In DNA form, the CDR3 reads TGTGCCAGCACCCAAGGGGGATGGGGCGAAGAGACCCAGTACTTC. The whole variable domain, filled in from reference TRBV9 and TRBJ2-5, reads DSGVTQTPKHLITATGQRVTLRCSPRSGDLSVYWYQQSLDQGLQFLIQYYNGEERAKGNILERFSAQQFPDLHSELNLSSLELGDSALYFCASTQGGWGEETQYFGPGTRLLVL.

The chain carries TRBV29-1 and TRBJ1-1; D is possibly TRBD1 (5 bases). V was cut by 6 bases and J by 11 bases, with 16 bases left in between. The CDR3 contains 11 residues. CDR1 and CDR2 from the germline V gene are SQVTM and ANQGSEA. CDR3 bases: TGCAGCGTCATACCCGGGACCCAGGCTTTCTTT. Translated: CSVIPGTQAFF.

This chain uses TRBV5-4 with TRBJ2-1; 11 positions agree with TRBD2. The CDR3 contains 15 residues. Germline loops: CDR1 SGHNT, CDR2 YYREEE (reference sequence). Losses at the gene ends were 4 bases for V and 7 bases for J; bases not matched to a gene: 7. CDR3: CASSQGLAEANEQFF. In nucleotides, the CDR3 is TGTGCCAGCAGCCAGGGACTAGCGGAAGCGAATGAGCAGTTCTTC.

V usage is TRBV30 and J usage is TRBJ1-1; D call uncertain. V was shortened by 3 bases and J by 1 base, with 12 bases between the two germline ends. The CDR3 runs to 14 residues. The V gene's germline CDR1 is GTSNPN and CDR2 SVGIG (reference sequence). The DNA of the CDR3 is TGTGCCTGGAGGCGACAATGGGGGAACACTGAAGCTTTCTTT. Its protein product is CAWRRQWGNTEAFF.

This chain links TRBV14 with TRBJ2-1, with TRBD2 matching over 8 bases. The CDR3 has 15 amino acids. The V and J ends lost 1 base and 11 bases, in that order; junction bases with no gene match: 10. Germline loops: CDR1 SGHDN, CDR2 FVKESK. This chain's CDR3 is CASSQAGAGVWKQFF. CDR3 sequence (DNA): TGTGCCAGCAGCCAAGCAGGAGCGGGAGTATGGAAGCAGTTCTTC.

The chain has TRBV4-1 and TRBJ2-7, with unresolved D. Trimming shortened V by 2 bases and J by 0 bases, and 8 bases separated the two germline ends. In germline, CDR1 is MGHRA, CDR2 YSYEKL. The CDR3 is made up of 14 amino acids. The CDR3 DNA reads TGCGCCAGCAGCCAAACAGAGACCTCCTACGAGCAGTACTTC. This gives the protein CASSQTETSYEQYF.